One and the same sample provided the 22 T cell receptor beta chains below, sequenced in a study of CD8+CD57+ T cells in acquired aplastic anemia. Genomic DNA provided the template from which TCR beta VDJ and CDR3 profiles were obtained. Using its own MiXCR run on the reads, TCRdb lists one record per CDR3 protein. The sample has approximately 170,000 distinct CDR3 sequences, less than 50% seen once; the top ten hold about 2.9%. In patients chosen for sequencing, flow cytometry had shown CD8+CD57+ cell expansion. Sequences were obtained from sorted CD4+, CD8+, or CD8+CD57+ T cells (not recorded which) from PBMCs. These receptors were collected from a human donor with aplastic anemia.

The V gene is TRBV15, the J gene TRBJ1-4, with 10 bases aligning to TRBD1. CDR1 and CDR2 (germline): LNHNV, YYDKDF (reference sequence). Trimming took 9 bases from V and 8 from J; bases not matched to a gene: 9. The CDR3 runs to 14 residues. In DNA, the CDR3 is TGTGCCACGAAGGTGGGACAGGGGTACGAAAAACTGTTTTTT. Translated: CATKVGQGYEKLFF.

The chain has TRBV29-1 and TRBJ1-1; D gene ambiguous. Trimming removed 3 bases from V and 11 bases from J, with 13 bases in between. The CDR3 consists of 11 residues. Germline CDR1 reads SQVTM; CDR2 reads ANQGSEA. The CDR3 DNA reads as TGCAGCGTTGAGGGAGGAGGGTATGCTTTCTTT. It yields the protein CSVEGGGYAFF.

This clonotype came up many times. This chain connects TRBV9 to TRBJ2-2; D perhaps matches TRBD2 (5 bases). Per the germline V gene, CDR1 is SGDLS and CDR2 is YYNGEE. Trimming shortened V by 0 bases and J by 4 bases, and 13 bases separated the two germline ends. The CDR3 totals 16 residues. The CDR3 nucleotides read TGTGCCAGCAGCGTAGCCCCCGGGGTAGGCACCGGGGAGCTGTTTTTT. Protein: CASSVAPGVGTGELFF.

This clonotype appeared many times. The V and J genes are TRBV20-1 and TRBJ2-3; D unresolved. Trimming pared 2 bases from V and 1 base from J, leaving 7 bases between. The CDR3 is made up of 13 amino acids. Per germline, CDR1 DFQATT and CDR2 SNEGSKA (reference sequence). The CDR3 here is CSARQVGTDTQYF. CDR3 DNA sequence: TGCAGTGCTAGACAGGTTGGCACAGATACGCAGTATTTT.

This clonotype was counted only a few times. A read error may be the cause here, since a much bigger clone is one base away. The chain combines TRBV12-3 or TRBV12-4 with TRBJ1-3; no reliable D call. The CDR3 has 13 residues. V dropped 3 bases and J dropped 7 bases, with 10 bases sitting between them. The CDR3 DNA is TGTGCCAGCAGTTTGGGCCTCACGAACACCATATATTTT. It encodes CASSLGLTNTIYF.

V usage is TRBV10-3 and J usage is TRBJ1-5, with TRBD1 matching 7 bases. The CDR3 sequence is 13 residues long. Germline V CDR1 and CDR2: ENHRY, SYGVKD. V shed 4 bases, J shed 6 bases, and the junction held 3 bases outside the gene matches. This CDR3 reads CAISGTGTQPQHF. DNA of the CDR3: TGTGCCATCAGTGGGACAGGAACTCAGCCCCAGCATTTT.

This sequence joins TRBV2 and TRBJ1-6; 7 positions agree with TRBD1. The CDR3 extends over 15 amino acids. The V gene end was trimmed by 8 bases and the J gene end by 2 bases; junction bases not matched to a gene: 6. CDR1 and CDR2 from the germline V gene are SNHLY and FYNNEI. As DNA, the CDR3 is TGTGCCAGCTGCTCGCAGGGGGCCTATAATTCACCCCTCCACTTT. Its translation: CASCSQGAYNSPLHF.

There are many counts of this clonotype. This sequence joins TRBV6-2 or TRBV6-3 and TRBJ1-1; D may be TRBD1 (5 bases). V dropped 2 bases and J dropped 9 bases, with 16 bases sitting between them. Germline assignment: CDR1 MNHEY and CDR2 SVGEGT. This CDR3 is built from 14 residues. The CDR3 nucleotides are TGTGCCAGCAGTTACCGAGGGACGGGCGACCAAGCTTTCTTT. Encoded protein: CASSYRGTGDQAFF.

This clonotype was recorded at least ten times. The gene calls are TRBV15 and TRBJ1-5; D ambiguous. Germline CDR1 and CDR2: LNHNV and YYDKDF (reference sequence). The CDR3 is 14 amino acids. The ends were cut back, 3 bases at V and 0 bases at J, with 6 bases in the middle. The CDR3 region is CATSRGYSNQPQHF. In nucleotides, the CDR3 is TGTGCCACCAGCAGGGGTTATAGCAATCAGCCCCAGCATTTT.

This clonotype was detected ten times or more. The chain uses TRBV5-1 and TRBJ1-2, with 8 bases that match TRBD1. The CDR3 runs 14 residues. Germline V gene lookup returns CDR1 SGHRS and CDR2 YFSETQ. The V gene end was trimmed by 0 bases and the J gene end by 8 bases; junction bases not matched to a gene: 6. CDR3 sequence: CASSLEGQGGGYTF. The CDR3 nucleotides read TGCGCCAGCAGCTTGGAAGGACAGGGAGGAGGCTACACCTTC.

This chain connects TRBV10-3 to TRBJ2-7, with 9 bases lining up with TRBD2. The CDR3 sequence is 14 residues long. Germline CDR1 and CDR2: ENHRY and SYGVKD. The V and J ends lost 6 bases and 3 bases, in that order; junction bases with no gene match: 6. This CDR3 reads CAIRAGTSSYEQYV. In DNA form, the CDR3 reads TGTGCCATCAGAGCCGGGACTAGCAGCTACGAGCAGTACGTC.

The chain joins TRBV12-3 or TRBV12-4 to TRBJ2-7, with D unresolved. V was trimmed by 3 bases and J by 0 bases, leaving 9 bases between them. The CDR3 length is 14 residues. CDR3 nucleotides: TGTGCCAGCAGTTTTACGGATAGCTCCTACGAGCAGTACTTC. This gives the protein CASSFTDSSYEQYF.

The rearrangement links TRBV2 to TRBJ2-7; 12 positions agree with TRBD1. Per germline, CDR1 SNHLY and CDR2 FYNNEI. The CDR3 is 11 residues long. J gave up 6 bases and V 11 bases, and 2 bases lay outside the gene matches. CDR3 in DNA: TGTGCCGGGGGACAGGGGGCCGAGCAGTACTTC. Translating it yields CAGGQGAEQYF.

The chain uses TRBV15 and TRBJ1-1; D may be TRBD1 (6 bases). Germline V lookup: CDR1 LNHNV, CDR2 YYDKDF (reference sequence). Trimming left V 0 bases short and J 5 bases short, with 13 bases between. The CDR3 is 15 amino acids. CDR3 protein: CATSRDQGWRTEAFF. The CDR3 bases are TGTGCCACCAGCAGAGATCAGGGGTGGAGGACTGAAGCTTTCTTT.

V gene TRBV24-1 combines with J gene TRBJ2-5; D unclear. CDR1 is KGHDR, CDR2 SFDVKD, per germline. V was clipped by 1 base and J by 2 bases, with 16 bases between them. The CDR3 is 17 amino acids. CDR3 protein: CATSDFTRLEGQETQYF. As DNA, the CDR3 is TGTGCCACCAGTGATTTCACGAGATTGGAAGGGCAAGAGACCCAGTACTTC.

A remark on this clonotype: This CDR3 fails to terminate in the conserved phenylalanine or tryptophan, so it likely reflects a read error. This sequence joins TRBV29-1 and TRBJ2-3; 7 bases fit TRBD2. Trimming cost V 4 bases and J 0 bases; bases outside gene matches: 4. This CDR3 has 14 residues. The V gene's germline CDR1 is SQVTM and CDR2 ANQGSEA. CDR3 nucleotide sequence: TGCAGCGTTGCCTTGGGGGGGAGCACAGATACGCAGTATCTT. This translates into CSVALGGSTDTQYL.

This clonotype was counted many times. CDR3 in amino acids: CASSPNSPPGELFF. The CDR3 nucleotides read TGTGCCAGCAGCCCTAACTCCCCCCCCGGGGAGCTGTTTTTT. The chain links TRBV7-2 to TRBJ2-2; D not resolved. The V end was cut by 5 bases, the J end by 6 bases, with 13 bases between. CDR1 is SGHTA, CDR2 FQGNSA, per germline. The CDR3 covers 14 residues.

This clonotype has ten or more counts. J is TRBJ2-5 and V is TRBV9; D may be TRBD2 (7 bases). Looked up from germline, CDR1 is SGDLS and CDR2 is YYNGEE. V lost 2 bases and J 5 bases, leaving 13 bases between the germline ends. The CDR3 length is 14 residues. The CDR3, as DNA: TGTGCCAGCAGCGTTAGGGGGGGCGGGGAGACCCAGTACTTC. This gives the protein CASSVRGGGETQYF.

The chain employs TRBV9 and TRBJ1-6, with D unclear. The CDR3 runs to 13 residues. The germline V gene encodes CDR1 SGDLS and CDR2 YYNGEE. V was shortened by 4 bases and J by 10 bases, with 12 bases between the two germline ends. CDR3 in amino acids: CASSLPLGSPLHF. The CDR3 DNA sequence: TGTGCCAGCAGCCTTCCCCTGGGGTCACCCCTCCACTTT.

This chain links TRBV5-4 with TRBJ1-1, with TRBD1 matching 8 bases. CDR3 length: 13 amino acids. Germline CDR1 is SGHNT and CDR2 is YYREEE (reference sequence). V trimming: 4 bases; J trimming: 7 bases; junction bases outside the gene matches: 6. The CDR3 region is CASSPGQGGEAFF. CDR3 coding DNA: TGTGCCAGCAGCCCCGGACAGGGCGGTGAAGCTTTCTTT.

This clonotype appeared a few times. The chain links TRBV7-9 to TRBJ2-5, with D unclear. Between the trimmed V and J ends, which lost 9 bases and 5 bases, there was a span of 7 bases. The CDR3 extends over 10 amino acids. Germline-derived CDR1 and CDR2 are SEHNR and FQNEAQ (reference sequence). The chain's CDR3 is CASSGETQYF. CDR3 in DNA: TGTGCCAGTAGTGGGGAGACCCAGTACTTC.

The sample holds many counts of this clonotype. J is TRBJ2-1 and V is TRBV5-1; 8 bases line up with TRBD1. CDR3 length: 15 amino acids. V shed 0 bases and J 6 bases; nucleotides not matched to a gene: 5. Germline V gene lookup returns CDR1 SGHRS and CDR2 YFSETQ. CDR3 coding DNA: TGCGCCAGCAGCTTGGTGGGGACAGGAGCCAATGAGCAGTTCTTC. Its protein product is CASSLVGTGANEQFF.